This T cell receptor beta chain was retrieved from a study of regulatory T cells in long-lasting Graves disease. Study-wide findings and caveats: Shared public clonotypes totalled approximately 3,000 in persistent patients, compared with approximately 970 in new patients.

As for time point: newly diagnosed GD, antithyroid drugs for less than 3 months. The authors made the TCR library using RNA they extracted from PBMCs. Building of the TCR beta libraries involved iRepertoire HTBI primers and Arm-PCR of CDR3 regions. Using its own MiXCR run on the multiplex PCR reads, TCRdb lists one record per CDR3 protein. The repertoire includes about 420,000 distinct CDR3 sequences, 16% of them detected once, and 20% to 25% sits in the top ten. This clonotype was seen repeatedly, ten times or more. Its specificity is not known. J gave up 4 bases and V 5 bases, and 8 bases lay outside the gene matches. CDR3 size: 15 residues. The germline V gene encodes CDR1 MNHEY and CDR2 SVGEGT. The same sample was also studied in work on T cells in Graves' hyperthyroidism and ophthalmopathy. This second study notes: Hyperthyroidism, newly diagnosed and lasting under 2 months, affected patients aged 18 to 65. Through a model of 13 V-J features, ophthalmopathy was separated from stable hyperthyroidism.

This specimen was peripheral blood mononuclear cells (PBMCs), taken at new diagnosis, from a patient treated with antithyroid drugs. The sequence came from a woman between 18 and 29 years old with Graves disease. This sequence joins TRBV6-2 or TRBV6-3 and TRBJ2-3; 8 bases are shared with TRBD1. In DNA, the CDR3 is TGTGCCAGCAGTACCCGGGACAGGAGCCCAGATACGCAGTATTTT. Encoded protein: CASSTRDRSPDTQYF.